This T cell receptor (beta chain) originates from a study of OX40 agonist ivuxolimab in advanced cancers. This CDR3 comprises 16 residues. J gave up 2 bases and V 0 bases, and 6 bases lay outside the gene matches. Looked up from germline, CDR1 is MGHRA and CDR2 is YSYEKL. Method: immunoSEQ multiplex PCR; TCRdb's copy keeps in-frame clones and lacks some. The sample has some 34,000 clones; approximately 90% are singletons. A history of autoimmune disease or systemic immunosuppression excluded patients. The TCR comes from an adult with an advanced solid tumor such as melanoma, head and neck, liver or kidney cancer. The source material was CD4+ or CD8+ T cells sorted from blood, sampled in a trial of the OX40 agonist ivuxolimab. The chain links TRBV4-1 to TRBJ2-7, with 8 bases that match TRBD1. The CDR3 spells CASSQDPTGVPYEQYF. CDR3 coding DNA: TGCGCCAGCAGCCAAGATCCGACAGGGGTACCCTACGAGCAGTACTTC.